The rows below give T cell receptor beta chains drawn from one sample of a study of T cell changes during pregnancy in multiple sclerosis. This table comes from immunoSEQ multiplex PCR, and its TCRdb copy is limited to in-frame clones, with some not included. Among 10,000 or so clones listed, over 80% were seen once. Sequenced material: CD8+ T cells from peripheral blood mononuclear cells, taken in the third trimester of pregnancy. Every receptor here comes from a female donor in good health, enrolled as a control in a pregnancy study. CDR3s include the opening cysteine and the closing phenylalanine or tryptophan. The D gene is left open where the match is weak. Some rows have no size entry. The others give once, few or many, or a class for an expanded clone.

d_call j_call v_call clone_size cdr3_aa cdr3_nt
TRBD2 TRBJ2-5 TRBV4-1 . CASSSQRGVQETQYF TGCGCCAGCAGCTCCCAGCGGGGGGTCCAAGAGACCCAGTACTTC
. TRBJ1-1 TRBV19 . CASSITRNTEAFF TGTGCCAGTAGTATAACTAGGAACACTGAAGCTTTCTTT
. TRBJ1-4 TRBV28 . CASSLQGPELFF TGTGCCAGCAGTCTACAGGGCCCTGAACTGTTTTTT
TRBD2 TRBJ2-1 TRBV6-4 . CASSDRAGENEQFF TGTGCCAGCAGTGACCGAGCGGGAGAAAATGAGCAGTTCTTC
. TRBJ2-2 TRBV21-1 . CASSKGWAPGQAVRYTGELFF TGTGCCAGCAGCAAAGGATGGGCACCGGGACAGGCGGTGAGATACACCGGGGAGCTGTTTTTT
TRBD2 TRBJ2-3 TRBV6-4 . CASSRLAGEADTQYF TGTGCCAGCAGCCGACTAGCGGGAGAGGCAGATACGCAGTATTTT
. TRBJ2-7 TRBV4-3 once CASSQELASREQYF TGCGCCAGCAGCCAAGAACTAGCCTCGCGGGAGCAGTACTTC
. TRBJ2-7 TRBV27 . CASSPVQDSITYEQYF TGTGCCAGCAGTCCGGTACAGGACAGTATCACCTACGAGCAGTACTTC
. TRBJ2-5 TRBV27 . CASSLLLGAEEQYF TGTGCCAGCAGCCTCCTCCTGGGGGCAGAAGAGCAGTACTTC
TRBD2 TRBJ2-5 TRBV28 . CASSGTTETQYF TGTGCCAGCAGTGGGACTACAGAGACCCAGTACTTC
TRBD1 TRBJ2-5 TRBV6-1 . CASSESLGTGQEAQYF TGTGCCAGCAGTGAAAGTCTAGGGACAGGCCAAGAGGCCCAGTACTTC
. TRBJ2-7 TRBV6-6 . CASSTQGRNSYEQYF TGTGCCAGCAGTACACAGGGACGGAATTCCTACGAGCAGTACTTC
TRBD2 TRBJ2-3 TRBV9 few CASSKAGATDTQYF TGTGCCAGCAGTAAAGCGGGAGCCACAGATACGCAGTATTTT
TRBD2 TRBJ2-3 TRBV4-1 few CASSQIAGIVTDTQYF TGCGCCAGCAGCCAGATAGCGGGGATCGTAACAGATACGCAGTATTTT
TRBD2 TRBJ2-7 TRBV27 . CASSPGTSGGRASYEQYF TGTGCCAGCAGTCCGGGGACTAGCGGGGGGCGTGCCTCCTACGAGCAGTACTTC
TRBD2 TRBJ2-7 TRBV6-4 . CASSELAGGTYEQYF TGTGCCAGCAGTGAACTAGCGGGAGGGACCTACGAGCAGTACTTC
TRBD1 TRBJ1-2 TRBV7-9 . CASSTARQGPYGYTF TGTGCCAGCAGCACAGCTAGACAGGGGCCCTATGGCTACACCTTC
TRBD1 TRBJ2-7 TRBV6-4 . CASSPGTGGDEQYF TGTGCCAGCAGTCCCGGGACAGGAGGGGACGAGCAGTACTTC
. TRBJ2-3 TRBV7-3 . CASSLMNWDTQYF TGTGCCAGCAGCTTAATGAACTGGGATACGCAGTATTTT
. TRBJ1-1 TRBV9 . CASSPEGSAKTGAFF TGTGCCAGCAGCCCAGAGGGCAGTGCTAAGACGGGAGCTTTCTTT
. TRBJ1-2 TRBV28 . CASRGRGWGYGYTF TGTGCCAGTAGAGGCAGGGGCTGGGGCTATGGCTACACCTTC
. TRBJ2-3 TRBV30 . CAWTPGAILTDTQYF TGTGCCTGGACCCCTGGGGCTATTCTCACAGATACGCAGTATTTT
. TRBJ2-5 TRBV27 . CASSLRHPETQYF TGTGCCAGCAGTTTAAGACACCCAGAGACCCAGTACTTC
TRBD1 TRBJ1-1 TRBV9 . CASSEGAGGTEAFF TGTGCCAGCAGCGAGGGGGCAGGGGGTACTGAAGCTTTCTTT
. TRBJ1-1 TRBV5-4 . CASSLVEALNTEAFF TGTGCCAGCAGCTTGGTTGAAGCACTAAACACTGAAGCTTTCTTT
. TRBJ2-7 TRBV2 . CASSEELKSFEQYF TGTGCCAGCAGTGAAGAACTTAAGAGTTTCGAGCAGTACTTC
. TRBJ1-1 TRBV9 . CASSAGTGRRDEAFF TGTGCCAGCAGCGCCGGAACCGGGAGAAGGGACGAAGCTTTCTTT
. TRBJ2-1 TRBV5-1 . CASSSGHRPGNEQFF TGCGCCAGCAGCTCGGGACATAGACCTGGCAATGAGCAGTTCTTC
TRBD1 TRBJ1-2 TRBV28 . CASSYYDRGRINYGYTF TGTGCCAGCAGTTACTACGACAGGGGGCGCATAAACTATGGCTACACCTTC
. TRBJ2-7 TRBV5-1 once CASSLERGTYEQYF TGCGCCAGCAGCTTGGAACGGGGAACCTACGAGCAGTACTTC
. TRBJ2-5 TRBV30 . CAWTLLAGGNEETQYF TGTGCCTGGACTCTTCTAGCTGGAGGGAACGAAGAGACCCAGTACTTC
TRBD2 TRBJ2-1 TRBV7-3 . CASSPWTSGGKYNEQFF TGTGCCAGCAGCCCCTGGACTAGCGGGGGGAAATACAATGAGCAGTTCTTC
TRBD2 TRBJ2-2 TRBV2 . CASKTGLDSGELFF TGTGCCAGCAAAACTGGACTAGATTCCGGGGAGCTGTTTTTT
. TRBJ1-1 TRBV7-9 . CASSLGRWNTEAFF TGTGCCAGCAGCTTAGGGCGGTGGAACACTGAAGCTTTCTTT
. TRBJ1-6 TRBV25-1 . CASSELQISPLHF TGTGCCAGCAGTGAGCTACAGATTTCACCCCTCCACTTT
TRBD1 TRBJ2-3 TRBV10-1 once CASSGDRTSTDTQYF TGCGCCAGCAGTGGGGACAGGACTAGCACAGATACGCAGTATTTT
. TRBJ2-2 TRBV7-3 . CASSLMGGQAGELFF TGTGCCAGCAGCTTAATGGGGGGGCAGGCCGGGGAGCTGTTTTTT
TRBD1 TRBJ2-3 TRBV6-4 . CASSDGTGISDTQYF TGTGCCAGCAGTGACGGGACAGGGATCTCAGATACGCAGTATTTT
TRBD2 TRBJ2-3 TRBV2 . CASSPPSGGHTDTQYF TGTGCCAGCAGTCCGCCTAGCGGGGGCCACACAGATACGCAGTATTTT
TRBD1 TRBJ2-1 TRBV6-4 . CASSDSDRPNEQFF TGTGCCAGCAGTGACTCGGACAGGCCCAATGAGCAGTTCTTC
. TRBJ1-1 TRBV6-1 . CASDSGAGHTEAFF TGTGCCAGCGACTCAGGGGCAGGGCACACTGAAGCTTTCTTT
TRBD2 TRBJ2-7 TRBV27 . CASSLVGGPNEQYF TGTGCCAGCAGTTTGGTGGGAGGGCCAAACGAGCAGTACTTC
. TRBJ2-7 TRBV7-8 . CASSLLTVLTYEQYF TGTGCCAGCAGCTTATTAACGGTATTAACCTACGAGCAGTACTTC
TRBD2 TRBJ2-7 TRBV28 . CASSRLRGTSGRGEQYF TGTGCCAGCAGCCGCCTACGTGGGACTAGCGGGAGGGGGGAGCAGTACTTC
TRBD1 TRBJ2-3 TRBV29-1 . CSVFRGSAEYF TGCAGCGTTTTCAGGGGGTCAGCCGAGTATTTT
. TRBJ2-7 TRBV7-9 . CASSSNLVPTLEYF TGTGCCAGCAGCTCAAACCTAGTCCCTACTCTGGAGTACTTC
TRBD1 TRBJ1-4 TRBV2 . CASNIGTGGAKLFF TGTGCCAGCAACATCGGGACAGGGGGCGCAAAACTGTTTTTT
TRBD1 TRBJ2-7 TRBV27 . CASSLPGQGLYEQYF TGTGCCAGCAGTTTACCTGGACAGGGTCTCTACGAGCAGTACTTC
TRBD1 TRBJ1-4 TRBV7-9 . CASSQGQGGVANEKLFF TGTGCCAGCAGCCAAGGGCAGGGGGGCGTTGCTAATGAAAAACTGTTTTTT
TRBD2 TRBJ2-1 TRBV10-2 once CASRTSGPYNEQFF TGCGCCAGCAGAACTAGCGGGCCTTACAATGAGCAGTTCTTC
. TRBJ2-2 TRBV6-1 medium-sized CASNGRGETGELFF TGTGCCAGTAACGGGCGGGGAGAAACCGGGGAGCTGTTTTTT
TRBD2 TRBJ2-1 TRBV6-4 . CASSVGGGDYNEQFF TGTGCCAGCAGTGTCGGCGGGGGGGATTACAATGAGCAGTTCTTC